This T cell receptor beta chain was sequenced in a study of tumor-infiltrating lymphocytes in primary liver carcinoma. Study-level background: The five patients, who were men and women, ranged in age from 30 to 69 years. Roughly 3.5 to 7.13 million productive TCRbeta reads were obtained per sample, with similar numbers across tissue types. General study findings and limits: Blood's top-250-clone fraction was significantly lower than that of tumors (p = 0.039). Researchers found tumor-adjacent and tumor-blood pairs overlapped less than tumor region pairs.

Constant-region priming of about 520 ng total RNA yielded TCR beta cDNA. Libraries of TCR beta came from three nested multiplex PCR rounds with slightly modified ARM-PCR. Amplification in the first two PCR rounds was performed using TRBV1-TRBV30 forward primers and a C-beta reverse primer for 10 cycles each. TCRdb redid the calling of the multiplex PCR reads with MiXCR, one entry per CDR3 protein. The table shows some 100,000 distinct CDR3 sequences, with about 62% occurring only once. Counting both end residues, the CDR3 totals 16 amino acids. The germline V gene encodes CDR1 SGHAT and CDR2 FQNNGV. A word on this clonotype: Its antigen is as yet unknown. The conserved phenylalanine or tryptophan normally closing the CDR3 is absent here, so this likely arose from a read error. The DNA is omitted, as the CDR3 cannot be located on it reliably, and the CDR3 follows TCRdb's listing.

Co-extraction of both nucleic acids (RNA and DNA) used about 17-31 mg of unsorted bulk tissue. V gene TRBV11-2 combines with J gene TRBJ2-1; the DNA was not compared with TRBD2, the D call given in the table. The TCR originated in a woman in her sixties or seventies with primary liver carcinoma and hepatitis B virus infection. Specimen: liver tumor tissue from sampling region 2. Subset in this sample: tumor region T2, inferior pole. The CDR3 is CASSRLNPEVANEQFL.